This entry concerns a single TCR beta chain. The antigen is undetermined. When samples were unsorted, 85 million to 95 million PBMCs were used for genomic DNA. The data belong to a study of shared clonotypes between healthy human individuals. Study context: Donors were a couple of women and a few men aged 18 to 49.

Study-wide results and caveats: An anticipated effect of sequencing depth on clonotype sharing among donors was recognized.

V gave up 3 bases and J gave up 11 bases; unmatched junction bases: 5. CDR3 length: 12 amino acids. Germline V lookup: CDR1 KGHSH, CDR2 LQKENI. An even split of each subset's genomic DNA across several immunoSEQ plates was performed. The assay was immunoSEQ multiplex PCR, and TCRdb's table has in-frame clones only and misses some. Of fewer than 500,000 clones listed, almost 80% were seen once; the top ten hold around 12%. The chain joins TRBV18 to TRBJ1-1, with 8 bases matching TRBD1. The sequence came from a woman aged 40 to 50 in good health. Some clones in this sample may be carry-over from other donors' samples. The specimen sequenced was PBMCs. The CDR3 nucleotides read TGTGCCAGCTCACCGGCAGGGGGCGAGGCTTTCTTT. Translated: CASSPAGGEAFF.